This T cell receptor beta chain was profiled in a study of cytomegalovirus exposure and HLA in healthy donors. For the study at large: Out of 150 million to 200 million T cells, an earlier analysis found fewer than 140 million unique TCR beta sequences in total. From HLA-typed donors, an early data release held about 85 million unique TCRs.

Whole-study results and caveats: TRBV6-2, TRBV6-3 and some other V segments were unresolvable in 87-base-pair reads. Later analysis identified a missense DCLRE1C variant that was linked to TCR beta V- and J-gene trimming.

In its sample, this clone was seen once. Its cognate antigen is unknown. Germline CDR1 reads MNHEY; CDR2 reads SMNVEV (reference sequence). The CDR3 totals 11 residues. Trimming pared 4 bases from V and 4 bases from J, leaving 5 bases between. The primer mix had 60 Vbeta and 13 Jbeta primers. The method was immunoSEQ multiplex PCR; TCRdb's version includes in-frame clones alone and lacks a portion of them. The sample carries about 150,000 clones, more than 55% recorded once. The sequencing input was PBMCs. The chain uses TRBV27 and TRBJ2-7; D gene unclear. The receptor was derived from a woman aged 60 to 75 in good health and CMV-seronegative. The CDR3 spells CASSSPYEQYF. Here the CDR3 DNA reads TGTGCCAGCAGTTCCCCATACGAGCAGTACTTC.